This is a list of T cell receptor beta chains from one sample in a study of blood T cell repertoires in COVID-19. Profiling relied on immunoSEQ multiplex PCR, and the TCRdb table lists in-frame clones only, not all of them. Among around 100,000 clones listed, 70% to 90% were seen once. Sequenced input: peripheral blood. The receptors were gathered from a man in his forties or fifties in a cohort sampled during active COVID-19. CDR3s include the opening cysteine and the closing phenylalanine or tryptophan. D genes are given only for firm matches. A clone size is listed for some rows: how often the clone was seen (once, few, many), or a class if it is expanded.

clone_size j_call d_call v_call cdr3_nt cdr3_aa
once TRBJ2-3 . TRBV4-1 TGCGCCAGCAGCCAAGAGGCGGGGCCGAGCACAGATACGCAGTATTTT CASSQEAGPSTDTQYF
. TRBJ1-1 . TRBV19 TGTGCCAGTAGTATGGGTCCCACGACTCAGGGGGCTTTCTTT CASSMGPTTQGAFF
. TRBJ2-1 TRBD2 TRBV29-1 TGCAGCGTTACCCCCGGGACTACGGTCAATGAGCAGTTCTTC CSVTPGTTVNEQFF
once TRBJ2-3 TRBD1 TRBV13 TGTGCCAGCAGCCCCGAGGACAGGGTTCTTGATACGCAGTATTTT CASSPEDRVLDTQYF
. TRBJ2-1 TRBD1 TRBV4-1 TGCGCCAGCAGCCAACGGACAGGGGCTTTTTCCTACAATGAGCAGTTCTTC CASSQRTGAFSYNEQFF
once TRBJ2-5 . TRBV3-1/TRBV3-2 TGTGCCAGCAGCTATAGGGGGGGGAGGGGGGAGACCCAGTACTTC CASSYRGGRGETQYF
. TRBJ1-1 . TRBV2 TGTGCCAGCACGGGTCAGAGCCAGAACACTGAAGCTTTCTTT CASTGQSQNTEAFF
. TRBJ2-2 . TRBV2 TGTGCCAGCAGTGTTCAGGGGTATCCCTCCGGGGAGCTGTTTTTT CASSVQGYPSGELFF
. TRBJ1-2 . TRBV5-4 TGTGCCAGCAGCGTGGTGGATACGGGCTATGGCTACACCTTC CASSVVDTGYGYTF
. TRBJ2-5 . TRBV7-2 TGTGCCGGCAGCTCCGCCCCTGCAGGGCGAGAGACCCAGTACTTC CAGSSAPAGRETQYF
. TRBJ2-3 . TRBV6-2/TRBV6-3 TGTGCCAGCAGTTACTCAAGGGCTAGCAGCACAGATACGCAGTATTTT CASSYSRASSTDTQYF
. TRBJ1-6 . TRBV6-1 TGTGCCAGCAGTGAAGCGCTTCAGGGCCTCGGGTCACCCCTCCACTTT CASSEALQGLGSPLHF
. TRBJ1-5 . TRBV20-1 TGCAGTGCTAGTCTGGGGGAGGGACGTCAGCCCCAGCATTTT CSASLGEGRQPQHF
. TRBJ1-1 . TRBV7-3 TGTGCCAGCAGCTTACCTTTGAACACTGAAGCTTTCTTT CASSLPLNTEAFF
. TRBJ1-5 . TRBV6-2/TRBV6-3 TGTGCCAGCAGTTACGGGCAGGGCTATAGCAATCAGCCCCAGCATTTT CASSYGQGYSNQPQHF